This passage covers 30 T cell receptor beta chains from one sample sequenced in a study of pediatric ulcerative colitis. The data were produced by immunoSEQ multiplex PCR, yet TCRdb's version contains in-frame clones alone and is incomplete. Seen here are around 64,000 clones, just over 75% observed once, and the top ten hold roughly 5.2%. Input material: blood. These receptors originate from a boy younger than 18 with moderate ulcerative colitis.

The V call is TRBV7-7, the J call TRBJ2-2, with a weak D call TRBD2 (5 bases). Germline V gene sequence: CDR1 SSHAT, CDR2 FNYEAQ (reference sequence). The CDR3 totals 17 residues. Trimming left V 6 bases short and J 0 bases short, with 17 bases between. The CDR3 region has the DNA TGTGCCAGCAGTCCCGACTCGGGGAATTCGAACACCGGGGAGCTGTTTTTT. Translating gives CASSPDSGNSNTGELFF.

This clone has a handful of counts. This chain uses TRBV2 with TRBJ1-2; D gene ambiguous. This CDR3 comprises 11 residues. Germline V CDR1 and CDR2: SNHLY, FYNNEI. V lost 9 bases, J lost 10 bases, and 15 bases lay in between. In DNA form, the CDR3 reads TGTGCCAGTCAAATGGGCGTGTACTACACCTTC. This gives the protein CASQMGVYYTF.

For the CDR3, the DNA is TGTGCCAGCAGCAAGAATTGGGGACAGAGAAATGAAAAACTGTTTTTT. It yields the protein CASSKNWGQRNEKLFF. This chain joins TRBV11-2 and TRBJ1-4; 7 nucleotides agree with TRBD1. Germline trimming cut 5 bases from V and 5 bases from J; bases unmatched to any gene: 11. Germline V gene lookup returns CDR1 SGHAT and CDR2 FQNNGV. The CDR3 length is 16 residues.

This chain joins TRBV4-3 and TRBJ1-1, with no clear D. CDR1 is LGHNA, CDR2 YSLEER, per germline. V was cut by 0 bases and J by 1 base, with 6 bases left in between. This CDR3 is 14 amino acids long. As DNA, the CDR3 is TGCGCCAGCAGCCAAGACCCGCGGAACACTGAAGCTTTCTTT. Encoded protein: CASSQDPRNTEAFF.

The J gene is TRBJ1-1, the V gene TRBV18, with TRBD1 matching over 9 bases. The CDR3 is made up of 15 amino acids. Germline trimming cut 2 bases from V and 4 bases from J; bases unmatched to any gene: 5. The germline gives CDR1 KGHSH, CDR2 LQKENI. CDR3 loop: CASSPGKTGGTEAFF. The CDR3 nucleotides are TGTGCCAGCTCACCAGGGAAGACAGGGGGCACTGAAGCTTTCTTT.

This chain links TRBV11-3 with TRBJ2-7; tentatively, D is TRBD2 (6 bases). This CDR3 has 13 residues. V lost 2 bases and J lost 7, with 12 bases in between. Germline CDR1 is SGHNT and CDR2 is YENEEA. In nucleotides, the CDR3 is TGTGCCAGCAGCTTATCCGGAGGGTGGGAGCAGTACTTC. This codes for CASSLSGGWEQYF.

The chain has TRBV4-1 and TRBJ1-2, with 7 nucleotides matching TRBD1. This CDR3 has 15 residues. The germline V gene has CDR1 MGHRA and CDR2 YSYEKL. The V gene end was trimmed by 2 bases and the J gene end by 4 bases; junction bases not matched to a gene: 7. The DNA for the CDR3 is TGCGCCAGCAGCCAACCCTCCAGGGGGAGCTATGGCTACACCTTC. The encoded protein is CASSQPSRGSYGYTF.

This clone was picked up one time. This rearrangement joins TRBV5-6 to TRBJ2-1; tentatively, D is TRBD2 (7 bases). Germline V gene sequence: CDR1 SGHDT, CDR2 YYEEEE. This CDR3 region has 15 residues. Trimming took off 5 bases at V and 7 bases at J, with 19 bases between the two ends. In DNA form, the CDR3 reads TGTGCCAGCAGTCCCTCGGTGAGGGGGGGTAATGAGCAGTTCTTC. Translation gives CASSPSVRGGNEQFF.

This clone has a handful of counts. This chain joins TRBV5-1 and TRBJ1-5, with 7 bases lining up with TRBD1. CDR1 is SGHRS and CDR2 is YFSETQ in the germline V gene. The CDR3 runs 13 residues. After removal of 3 bases from V and 5 bases from J, the junction contained 2 bases not matched to a gene. The chain's CDR3 is CASSYGTDQPQHF. Written as DNA, the CDR3 is TGCGCCAGCAGCTATGGGACAGATCAGCCCCAGCATTTT.

This chain uses TRBV25-1 with TRBJ2-7; D not certain. Germline V gene lookup returns CDR1 MGHDK and CDR2 SYGVNS. The length of the CDR3 is 13 residues. Trimming shortened V by 4 bases and J by 5 bases, and 12 bases separated the two germline ends. CDR3: CASSAKKTHEQYF. In nucleotides, the CDR3 is TGTGCCAGCAGTGCGAAAAAAACCCACGAGCAGTACTTC.

The V gene is TRBV4-1, the J gene TRBJ2-5; a weak D match, TRBD1 (6 bases). Germline CDR1 is MGHRA and CDR2 is YSYEKL. The V end lost 5 bases, the J end lost 3 bases, and 19 bases lay between the germline ends. This CDR3 spans 16 amino acids. The CDR3 loop reads CASSTRSRGEEETQYF. CDR3 coding DNA: TGCGCCAGCAGCACACGTTCCAGGGGTGAGGAAGAGACCCAGTACTTC.

V and J are TRBV6-5 and TRBJ2-7; the D is unclear. V lost 5 bases, J lost 2 bases, and 7 bases lay in between. Germline CDR1 MNHEY, CDR2 SVGAGI. This CDR3 comprises 12 residues. The CDR3 spells CASSNGAYEQYF. The CDR3 coding sequence is TGTGCCAGCAGTAACGGAGCCTACGAGCAGTACTTC.

This rearrangement joins TRBV9 to TRBJ1-6; D ambiguous. This CDR3 contains 15 residues. Germline CDR1 is SGDLS and CDR2 is YYNGEE. Trimming shortened V by 0 bases and J by 5 bases, and 9 bases separated the two germline ends. DNA for the CDR3: TGTGCCAGCAGCGTAGCGGGCAGGAATAATTCACCCCTCCACTTT. Encoded protein: CASSVAGRNNSPLHF.

CDR3 region: CTSSPMRDRDDNEQFF. In DNA form, the CDR3 reads TGCACCAGCAGCCCGATGCGGGACAGGGACGACAATGAGCAGTTCTTC. This chain links TRBV1 with TRBJ2-1; TRBD1, the table's D call, lacks a check against the DNA. TRBV1 is a documented pseudogene. CDR3 length equals 16 residues.

This sequence joins TRBV9 and TRBJ2-7; the match to TRBD1 covers 10 bases. In germline, CDR1 is SGDLS, CDR2 YYNGEE. V dropped 0 bases and J dropped 2; count of bases not matched to a gene: 2. The CDR3 consists of 15 residues. The CDR3 region is CASSVDGQGAYEQYF. For the CDR3, the DNA is TGTGCCAGCAGCGTAGATGGACAGGGGGCCTACGAGCAGTACTTC.

The chain couples TRBV5-6 to TRBJ1-2; D is ambiguous. In germline, CDR1 is SGHDT, CDR2 YYEEEE. The CDR3 spans 15 residues. Trimming took 4 bases from V and 0 from J, leaving 13 bases between them. CDR3 nucleotide sequence: TGTGCCAGCAGCGGGAAGGATACAGCTAACTATGGCTACACCTTC. Translated: CASSGKDTANYGYTF. Filled out from reference TRBV5-6 and TRBJ1-2, the complete variable domain reads DAGVTQSPTHLIKTRGQQVTLRCSPKSGHDTVSWYQQALGQGPQFIFQYYEEEERQRGNFPDRFSGHQFPNYSSELNVNALLLGDSALYLCASSGKDTANYGYTFGSGTRLTVV.

V is TRBV6-5 and J is TRBJ2-7; no reliable D call. The V end lost 2 bases, the J end lost 6 bases, and 14 bases lay between the germline ends. The CDR3 consists of 14 residues. In germline, CDR1 is MNHEY, CDR2 SVGAGI. CDR3 coding DNA: TGTGCCAGCAGTTACAGCACCCCTGGTAGCGAGCAGTACTTC. This translates into CASSYSTPGSEQYF.

The chain combines TRBV19 with TRBJ1-5; no definite D call. The V end was cut by 0 bases, the J end by 9 bases, with 12 bases between. This CDR3 has 14 residues. Germline V lookup: CDR1 LNHDA, CDR2 SQIVND (reference sequence). The chain's CDR3 is CASSIEAIGRPQHF. The DNA of the CDR3 is TGTGCCAGTAGTATAGAGGCAATCGGGCGGCCCCAGCATTTT.

This sequence joins TRBV7-2 and TRBJ2-7; TRBD1 is a possible D gene (5 bases). The CDR3 contains 13 residues. The germline V gene encodes CDR1 SGHTA and CDR2 FQGNSA. Trimming shortened V by 1 base and J by 2 bases, and 6 bases separated the two germline ends. The CDR3: CASSLGRAYEQYF. In DNA form, the CDR3 reads TGTGCCAGCAGCTTAGGCAGGGCCTACGAGCAGTACTTC.

The CDR3 is CASSGRTATGKLFF. The CDR3 DNA is TGTGCCAGCAGCGGTAGGACAGCTACGGGGAAACTGTTTTTT. The rearrangement uses TRBV7-9 and TRBJ1-4; perhaps TRBD1 as D (6 bases). From germline, CDR1 is SEHNR and CDR2 FQNEAQ (reference sequence). V shed 5 bases and J shed 11 bases, with 18 bases lying between them. This CDR3 has 14 amino acids.

This clone came up a few times. This chain uses TRBV4-3 with TRBJ1-1; D call uncertain. This CDR3 has 14 amino acids. Trimming took 0 bases from V and 5 from J, leaving 10 bases between them. Looked up from germline, CDR1 is LGHNA and CDR2 is YSLEER. CDR3 protein: CASSQDLSGTEAFF. The DNA for the CDR3 is TGCGCCAGCAGCCAAGATTTATCGGGAACTGAAGCTTTCTTT.

This clone appeared once. The junction differs from germline at one of its ends, possibly a read error. V and J are TRBV5-6 and TRBJ1-1, with D uncertain. The CDR3 loop spans 13 amino acids. Germline V gene sequence: CDR1 SGHDT, CDR2 YYEEEE. CDR3 in DNA: TGTGCCAGCAGCTTGTCCATGAAGACTGAAGCTTTCTTT. This translates into CASSLSMKTEAFF.

V is TRBV27 and J is TRBJ1-1, with D possibly being TRBD1 (6 bases). V dropped 4 bases and J dropped 1 base, with 13 bases sitting between them. The CDR3 covers 15 residues. Germline values: CDR1 MNHEY, CDR2 SMNVEV (reference sequence). DNA for the CDR3: TGTGCCAGCAGTTCACTCGGGGGCCGGAACACTGAAGCTTTCTTT. Translating gives CASSSLGGRNTEAFF.

The chain combines TRBV7-3 with TRBJ1-1; D gene ambiguous. Trimming removed 1 base from V and 3 bases from J, with 15 bases in between. Germline V gene data show CDR1 as SGHTA and CDR2 as FQGTGA. CDR3 size: 16 residues. CDR3 bases: TGTGCCAGCAGCTTAATCCCGGCCTCTCCCGACACTGAAGCTTTCTTT. It codes for CASSLIPASPDTEAFF.

The chain recombines TRBV4-1 with TRBJ2-1; D gene uncertain. The CDR3 is 11 amino acids. Germline CDR1 reads MGHRA; CDR2 reads YSYEKL. V gave up 4 bases and J gave up 8 bases, with 6 bases separating them. In DNA form, the CDR3 reads TGCGCCAGCAGCCTCCGCCATGAGCAGTTCTTC. The encoded protein is CASSLRHEQFF.

The gene calls are TRBV10-2 and TRBJ2-7; possibly TRBD1 for D (6 bases). V dropped 1 base and J dropped 4 bases, with 8 bases sitting between them. Germline loops: CDR1 WSHSY, CDR2 SAAADI. CDR3 length: 13 residues. The CDR3 coding sequence is TGCGCCAGCAGTGAGTTACAGGGTTACGAGCAGTACTTC. It translates to CASSELQGYEQYF.

The chain carries TRBV25-1 and TRBJ1-2; D remains unclear. The CDR3 spans 14 residues. The V gene's germline CDR1 is MGHDK and CDR2 SYGVNS. V was shortened by 2 bases and J by 7 bases, with 14 bases between the two germline ends. The DNA of the CDR3 is TGTGCCAGCAGTGAAAATGGGGTATTGGGTGGCTACACCTTC. Translation gives CASSENGVLGGYTF.

The chain uses TRBV7-8 and TRBJ1-4, with TRBD1 as a possible D gene (5 bases). V was trimmed by 1 base and J by 8 bases, leaving 14 bases between them. In germline, CDR1 is SGHVS, CDR2 FQNEAQ. This CDR3 comprises 15 residues. The CDR3 region has the DNA TGTGCCAGCAGCTTAGAGAGGGGCTGGGCGGAAAAACTGTTTTTT. It specifies CASSLERGWAEKLFF. The full variable domain, rest sourced from reference TRBV7-8 and TRBJ1-4, is GAGVSQSPRYKVAKRGQDVALRCDPISGHVSLFWYQQALGQGPEFLTYFQNEAQLDKSGLPSDRFFAERPEGSVSTLKIQRTQQEDSAVYLCASSLERGWAEKLFFGSGTQLSVL.

The rearrangement joins TRBV27 to TRBJ1-1; 9 bases agree with TRBD1. After removal of 0 bases from V and 13 bases from J, the junction contained 6 bases not matched to a gene. The CDR3 has 13 amino acids. The germline gives CDR1 MNHEY, CDR2 SMNVEV (reference sequence). For the CDR3, the DNA is TGTGCCAGCAGTTTATCGGCCGGGACAGGGAGTTTCTTT. Encoded protein: CASSLSAGTGSFF.

This chain connects TRBV5-1 to TRBJ2-3, with TRBD1 matching over 10 bases. The CDR3 length is 15 residues. Germline CDR1 reads SGHRS; CDR2 reads YFSETQ. V gave up 2 bases and J gave up 3 bases; unmatched junction bases: 3. The CDR3 region is CASSFDRGRTDTQYF. The DNA of the CDR3 is TGCGCCAGCAGCTTCGACAGGGGGCGAACAGATACGCAGTATTTT.